The next 19 T cell receptor beta chains were all read from a single sample in a study of blood T cell repertoires in COVID-19. Here immunoSEQ multiplex PCR was the method, and the copy in TCRdb shows in-frame clones only, minus some. The table includes over 90,000 clones, approximately 88% detected once. What was sequenced was peripheral blood. The receptors shown here come from a human donor in a cohort sampled during active COVID-19.

The chain recombines TRBV12-3 or TRBV12-4 with TRBJ1-2; D remains ambiguous. V lost 6 bases and J 3 bases, leaving 5 bases between the germline ends. This CDR3 is built from 11 residues. The CDR3 spells CASSRDYGYTF. The CDR3 bases are TGTGCCAGCAGCCGGGACTATGGCTACACCTTC.

This clone was seen only once. The J gene is TRBJ1-1, the V gene TRBV7-3; 7 nucleotides match TRBD1. The germline V gene has CDR1 SGHTA and CDR2 FQGTGA. This CDR3 region has 14 residues. The V segment lost 2 bases and the J segment 1 base; nucleotides outside the gene matches: 1. The CDR3 spells CASSLQGGNTEAFF. The CDR3, as DNA: TGTGCCAGCAGCTTACAGGGGGGGAACACTGAAGCTTTCTTT.

The genes are TRBV7-8 and TRBJ1-1; 7 nucleotides align to TRBD1. This CDR3 is built from 13 residues. Germline V CDR1 and CDR2: SGHVS, FQNEAQ. With V trimmed by 7 bases and J by 7 bases, 9 bases remained unmatched. CDR3 nucleotides: TGTGCCAGCACCCTAACAGGGGATCTTGAAGCTTTCTTT. It translates to CASTLTGDLEAFF.

The chain recombines TRBV28 with TRBJ1-1, with D tentatively TRBD1 (5 bases). The germline V and J ends were trimmed by 6 bases and 7 bases, with 15 bases remaining between them. The CDR3 length is 13 residues. Germline V gene data show CDR1 as MDHEN and CDR2 as SYDVKM. The CDR3 protein is CASSPGLSYEAFF. CDR3 bases: TGTGCCAGCAGCCCGGGACTCTCGTATGAAGCTTTCTTT.

V and J are TRBV5-1 and TRBJ2-3, with D possibly being TRBD1 (6 bases). This CDR3 comprises 13 residues. Per germline, CDR1 SGHRS and CDR2 YFSETQ. V was trimmed by 0 bases and J by 9 bases, leaving 11 bases between them. This CDR3 is CASSLVPGDTQYF. CDR3 coding DNA: TGCGCCAGCAGCTTGGTCCCAGGGGACACGCAGTATTTT. Full variable domain (remainder filled in from reference TRBV5-1 and TRBJ2-3): KAGVTQTPRYLIKTRGQQVTLSCSPISGHRSVSWYQQTPGQGLQFLFEYFSETQRNKGNFPGRFSGRQFSNSRSEMNVSTLELGDSALYLCASSLVPGDTQYFGPGTRLTVL.

DNA of the CDR3: TGTGCCAGTAAGATACAGGGATTGGGCACTGAAGCTTTCTTT. Encoded protein: CASKIQGLGTEAFF. This chain joins TRBV19 and TRBJ1-1; D might be TRBD1 (6 bases). V was pared by 7 bases and J by 4 bases, with 16 bases between. CDR1 and CDR2 (germline): LNHDA, SQIVND (reference sequence). This CDR3 is built from 14 residues.

This chain's CDR3 is CASSGSRGAYEQYF. The CDR3 nucleotides read TGCGCCAGCAGCGGATCCAGGGGGGCCTACGAGCAGTACTTC. This chain joins TRBV5-1 and TRBJ2-7; D perhaps matches TRBD1 (7 bases). From germline, CDR1 is SGHRS and CDR2 YFSETQ. The V end lost 4 bases, the J end lost 2 bases, and 13 bases lay between the germline ends. There are 14 residues in the CDR3.

This rearrangement joins TRBV7-8 to TRBJ2-7; D gene unclear. The CDR3 consists of 12 residues. V shed 5 bases and J shed 4 bases, with 9 bases lying between them. The germline V gene encodes CDR1 SGHVS and CDR2 FQNEAQ. The CDR3 reads CASSLDKYEQYF. CDR3 nucleotide sequence: TGTGCCAGCAGCCTAGACAAATACGAGCAGTACTTC.

This clone appeared a few times. V gene TRBV7-9 combines with J gene TRBJ1-5; TRBD1 agrees at 11 bases. J was trimmed by 0 bases and V by 5 bases; bases with no gene match: 6. The CDR3 is 17 residues long. Germline assignment: CDR1 SEHNR and CDR2 FQNEAQ (reference sequence). CDR3: CASSPGQGAVSNQPQHF. The CDR3 DNA reads as TGTGCCAGCAGCCCCGGACAGGGGGCGGTTAGCAATCAGCCCCAGCATTTT.

CDR3 protein: CASLLAGGPGEQFF. CDR3 sequence (DNA): TGTGCCAGCCTCCTCGCGGGGGGGCCGGGTGAGCAGTTCTTC. The V gene is TRBV28, the J gene TRBJ2-1, with TRBD2 identical over 9 bases. After removal of 8 bases from V and 9 bases from J, the junction contained 11 bases not matched to a gene. The CDR3 covers 14 residues. Germline loops: CDR1 MDHEN, CDR2 SYDVKM.

The chain recombines TRBV6-5 with TRBJ1-1, with D possibly matching TRBD1 (5 bases). The V end lost 8 bases, the J end lost 4 bases, and 14 bases lay between the germline ends. CDR1 is MNHEY and CDR2 is SVGAGI in the germline V gene. The CDR3 length is 13 residues. The CDR3 sequence: CASRRDQGTEAFF. The DNA of the CDR3 is TGTGCCAGCCGGAGGGACCAGGGCACTGAAGCTTTCTTT.

The gene calls are TRBV6-5 and TRBJ2-5; 9 bases agree with TRBD1. Germline lookup yields CDR1 MNHEY and CDR2 SVGAGI. The CDR3 runs 14 residues. Germline trimming cut 2 bases from V and 5 bases from J; bases unmatched to any gene: 3. The CDR3 spells CASSYDRGLETQYF. In DNA, the CDR3 is TGTGCCAGCAGTTACGACAGGGGGTTGGAGACCCAGTACTTC.

The rearrangement uses TRBV11-3 and TRBJ2-1, with 8 bases aligning to TRBD2. This CDR3 comprises 15 residues. Germline V lookup: CDR1 SGHNT, CDR2 YENEEA. V was pared by 6 bases and J by 5 bases, with 9 bases of the junction left unmatched. CDR3 sequence reads: CASSLSGGSDNEQFF. CDR3 nucleotides: TGTGCCAGCAGTCTGAGCGGGGGCAGTGACAATGAGCAGTTCTTC. Drawing the rest from reference TRBV11-3 and TRBJ2-1, the complete variable domain is EAGVVQSPRYKIIEKKQPVAFWCNPISGHNTLYWYLQNLGQGPELLIRYENEEAVDDSQLPKDRFSAERLKGVDSTLKIQPAELGDSAVYLCASSLSGGSDNEQFFGPGTRLTVL.

This sequence joins TRBV2 and TRBJ1-1; perhaps TRBD1 as D (5 bases). CDR3 size: 15 residues. Per the germline V gene, CDR1 is SNHLY and CDR2 is FYNNEI. V shed 7 bases and J shed 2 bases, with 17 bases lying between them. This CDR3 is CASKVSQTANTEAFF. CDR3 nucleotides: TGTGCCAGCAAGGTTTCCCAGACAGCCAACACTGAAGCTTTCTTT.

The chain combines TRBV6-6 with TRBJ2-1; the D is unclear. CDR1 and CDR2 from the germline V gene are MNHNY and SVGAGI (reference sequence). The CDR3 sequence is 11 residues long. V was pared by 5 bases and J by 8 bases, with 7 bases between. The CDR3: CASSNRDEQFF. In nucleotides, the CDR3 is TGTGCCAGCAGTAACCGGGATGAGCAGTTCTTC.

The chain couples TRBV7-9 to TRBJ1-1, with TRBD1 matching over 8 bases. This CDR3 has 18 residues. V was clipped by 5 bases and J by 3 bases; unmatched bases: 17. Per germline, CDR1 SEHNR and CDR2 FQNEAQ (reference sequence). CDR3 DNA: TGTGCCAGCAGCCCTAACTGGGCACAGGGGGTATTTCACACTGAAGCTTTCTTT. Its protein is CASSPNWAQGVFHTEAFF.

This rearrangement joins TRBV6-5 to TRBJ1-2; no clear D. Germline assignment: CDR1 MNHEY and CDR2 SVGAGI. This CDR3 contains 15 residues. Deletions cut 5 bases from V and 8 bases from J, with 21 bases between. The CDR3 here is CASSQAWVPLQGYTF. For the CDR3, the DNA is TGTGCCAGCAGTCAGGCCTGGGTCCCCTTACAAGGCTACACCTTC.

This chain joins TRBV7-5 and TRBJ1-1. TRBV7-5 constitutes a pseudogene. This CDR3 contains 15 residues. This chain's CDR3 is CARSPPGRANTEAFF. DNA for the CDR3: TGTGCCAGAAGCCCCCCTGGGAGGGCTAACACTGAAGCTTTCTTT.

The rearrangement links TRBV29-1 to TRBJ1-3; 8 bases align to TRBD1. Germline values: CDR1 SQVTM, CDR2 ANQGSEA. V was clipped by 4 bases and J by 8 bases; unmatched bases: 4. This CDR3 has 12 residues. This CDR3 reads CSVGTGWDTIYF. The DNA of the CDR3 is TGCAGCGTTGGGACAGGGTGGGACACCATATATTTT.